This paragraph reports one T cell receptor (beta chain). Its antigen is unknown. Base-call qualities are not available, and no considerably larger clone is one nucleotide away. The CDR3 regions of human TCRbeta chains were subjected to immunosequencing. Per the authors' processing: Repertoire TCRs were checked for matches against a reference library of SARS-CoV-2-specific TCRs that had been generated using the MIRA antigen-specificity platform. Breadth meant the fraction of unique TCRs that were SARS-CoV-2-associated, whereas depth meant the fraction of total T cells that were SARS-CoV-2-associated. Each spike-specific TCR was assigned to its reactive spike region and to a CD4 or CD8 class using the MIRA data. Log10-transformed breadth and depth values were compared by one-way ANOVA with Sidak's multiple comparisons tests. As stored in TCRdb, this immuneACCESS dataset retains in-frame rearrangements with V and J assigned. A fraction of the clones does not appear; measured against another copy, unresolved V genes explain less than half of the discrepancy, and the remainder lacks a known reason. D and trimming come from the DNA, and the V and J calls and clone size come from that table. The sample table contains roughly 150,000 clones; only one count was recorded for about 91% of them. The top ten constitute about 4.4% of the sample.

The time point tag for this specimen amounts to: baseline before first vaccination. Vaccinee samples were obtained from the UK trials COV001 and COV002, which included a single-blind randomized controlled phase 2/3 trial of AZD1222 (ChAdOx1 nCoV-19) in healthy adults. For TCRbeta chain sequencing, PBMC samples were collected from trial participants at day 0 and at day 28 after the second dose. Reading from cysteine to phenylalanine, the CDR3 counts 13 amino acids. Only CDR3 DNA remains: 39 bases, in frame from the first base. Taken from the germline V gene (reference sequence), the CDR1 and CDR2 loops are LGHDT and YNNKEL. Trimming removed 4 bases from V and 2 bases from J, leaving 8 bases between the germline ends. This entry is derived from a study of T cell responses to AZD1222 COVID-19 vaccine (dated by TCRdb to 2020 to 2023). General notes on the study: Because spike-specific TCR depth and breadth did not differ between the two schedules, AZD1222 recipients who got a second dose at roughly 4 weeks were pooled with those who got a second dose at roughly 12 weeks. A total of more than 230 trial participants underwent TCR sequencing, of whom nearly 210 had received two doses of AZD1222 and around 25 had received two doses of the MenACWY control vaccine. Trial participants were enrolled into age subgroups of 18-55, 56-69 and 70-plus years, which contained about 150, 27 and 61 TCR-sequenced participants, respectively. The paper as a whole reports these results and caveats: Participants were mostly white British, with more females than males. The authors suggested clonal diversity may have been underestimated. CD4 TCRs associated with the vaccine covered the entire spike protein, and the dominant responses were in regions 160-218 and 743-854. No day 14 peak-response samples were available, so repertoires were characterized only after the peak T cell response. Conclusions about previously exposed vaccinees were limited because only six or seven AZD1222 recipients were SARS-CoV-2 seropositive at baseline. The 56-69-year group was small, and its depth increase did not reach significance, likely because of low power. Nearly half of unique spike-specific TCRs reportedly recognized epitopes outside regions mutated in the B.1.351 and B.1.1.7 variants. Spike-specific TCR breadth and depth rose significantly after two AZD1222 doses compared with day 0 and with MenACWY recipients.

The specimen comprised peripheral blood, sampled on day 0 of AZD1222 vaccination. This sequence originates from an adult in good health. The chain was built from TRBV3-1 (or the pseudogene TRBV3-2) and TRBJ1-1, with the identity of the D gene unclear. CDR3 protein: CASSPLVNTEAFF. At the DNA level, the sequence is TGTGCCAGCAGCCCACTTGTTAACACTGAAGCTTTCTTT.